Below are 23 T cell receptor beta chains sequenced from a single sample in a study of glioma-infiltrating T cells (dated by TCRdb to the mid-2010s). Sequencing was carried out with an Illumina MiSeq. The iRepertoire nested amplicon-rescue multiplex PCR (arm-PCR) platform was used to amplify TCR alpha and beta CDR3 regions from RNA. In TCRdb, the public reads were trimmed at Q25 with fastp and aligned with MiXCR, with productive beta chains retained. For every CDR3 protein sequence, its rows merge into one entry that carries the most common genes and DNA. This sample gives a few hundred thousand distinct CDR3 sequences in total; about 40% of them show up just once. 12% of the sample rests with the top ten. The sequenced material came from glioma tissue, nonneoplastic brain tissue, or PBMCs (not recorded which). The receptors derive from a human donor with low-grade glioma or glioblastoma, undergoing nonglioma brain surgery, or in good health (not recorded which).

Turning to this clonotype: A much larger clone sits a single nucleotide away, making a read error possible. The chain employs TRBV6-2 or TRBV6-3 and TRBJ1-2; no firm D call. With 4 bases removed from V and 3 bases from J, the gap between germline ends came to 9 bases. This CDR3 contains 13 residues. Germline CDR1 reads MNHEY; CDR2 reads SVGEGT. CDR3 nucleotide sequence: TGTGCCAGCAGTTCCGGCGGGGACTATGGCTACACCTTC. This encodes CASSSGGDYGYTF.

This clonotype was found many times. This chain uses TRBV6-2 or TRBV6-3 with TRBJ2-1; D uncertain. V was shortened by 6 bases and J by 2 bases, with 11 bases between the two germline ends. The CDR3 runs 14 residues. Germline loops: CDR1 MNHEY, CDR2 SVGEGT. The CDR3: CASRGYPPYNEQFF. In DNA, the CDR3 is TGTGCCAGCAGGGGCTACCCTCCCTACAATGAGCAGTTCTTC.

This clonotype has ten or more counts. The chain is built from TRBV28 and TRBJ2-1, with D possibly TRBD2 on 5 matching bases. This CDR3 region has 13 residues. Trimming removed 2 bases at V and 10 bases at J, with 12 bases between. Germline assignment: CDR1 MDHEN and CDR2 SYDVKM. CDR3 sequence (DNA): TGTGCCAGCAGTTTAAGGCCCGGCGGGGAGCAGTTCTTC. Its translation: CASSLRPGGEQFF.

On this clonotype: One base away lies a much larger clone, so this may be a sequencing read error. The chain joins TRBV20-1 to TRBJ2-7; D is ambiguous. Germline V gives CDR1 DFQATT, CDR2 SNEGSKA (reference sequence). The CDR3 runs 13 residues. The CDR3 nucleotides are TGCTGTGCTCCGTCTTATCGAACCTACGAGCAGTACTTC. Protein product: CCAPSYRTYEQYF.

Concerning this clonotype: Possible read error: a much larger clone is one base away. V gene TRBV6-5 combines with J gene TRBJ2-7; a weak D match, TRBD2 (6 bases). V shed 2 bases and J shed 7 bases, with 18 bases lying between them. The V gene's germline CDR1 is MNHEY and CDR2 SVGAGI. CDR3 size: 15 residues. CDR3 coding DNA: TGTGCCAGCAGTTACGGCGGGACCCCCTACAATGAGCAGTACTTC. It yields the protein CASSYGGTPYNEQYF.

To note about this clonotype: This may stem from a read error, because a much larger clone lies one nucleotide away. The V call is TRBV20-1, the J call TRBJ2-3; unclear D gene. Germline V gene lookup returns CDR1 DFQATT and CDR2 SNEGSKA (reference sequence). Between the trimmed V and J ends, which lost 2 bases and 2 bases, there was a span of 11 bases. This CDR3 comprises 14 residues. DNA for the CDR3: TGCAGTGCTAGACAAATGGTGTTCACAGATACGCAGTATTTT. Translation gives CSARQMVFTDTQYF.

Comment on this clonotype: A much more abundant neighbour one base away suggests this may be a read error. The chain combines TRBV7-2 with TRBJ1-2; D is uncertain. There are 14 residues in the CDR3. Germline lookup yields CDR1 SGHTA and CDR2 FQGNSA. CDR3 protein: CACSLVYGGYGYTF. CDR3 in DNA: TGTGCCTGCAGCTTAGTTTACGGCGGCTATGGCTACACCTTC.

Points on this clonotype: This could be a read error, since a much larger clone is one nucleotide away. CDR3 in DNA: TGTACCAGCAGTGGGATGAACACTGAAGCTTTCTTT. It encodes CTSSGMNTEAFF. V and J are TRBV28 and TRBJ1-1; D is undetermined. CDR3 length equals 12 residues. Germline CDR1 is MDHEN and CDR2 is SYDVKM.

CDR3 protein: CASRIPGGGYTF. The CDR3 nucleotides read TGTGCCAGCAGGATCCCAGGGGGTGGCTACACCTTC. V usage is TRBV27 and J usage is TRBJ1-2; the match to TRBD1 covers 7 bases. This CDR3 has 12 amino acids. The V gene's germline CDR1 is MNHEY and CDR2 SMNVEV (reference sequence). The junction had 5 bases not matched to a gene; V was cut back by 6 bases and J by 7 bases.

Many counts were recorded for this clonotype. This chain connects TRBV20-1 to TRBJ1-1; D perhaps matches TRBD1 (5 bases). Germline V gene lookup returns CDR1 DFQATT and CDR2 SNEGSKA (reference sequence). Trimming removed 7 bases at V and 1 base at J, with 13 bases between. The CDR3 contains 13 residues. The CDR3 DNA sequence: TGCAGTGTCAGTGGGGGTGAGAACACTGAAGCTTTCTTT. It yields the protein CSVSGGENTEAFF.

In regard to this clonotype: The junction and the germline gene differ at one end; a read error may be behind it. J is TRBJ2-1 and V is TRBV27, with 12 bases lining up with TRBD2. Per the germline V gene, CDR1 is MNHEY and CDR2 is SMNVEV (reference sequence). This CDR3 has 15 amino acids. In nucleotides, the CDR3 is TGTGCCAGCAGTCTAGGGACTAGCGGGTCGAATGGGCAGTTCTTC. Its translation: CASSLGTSGSNGQFF.

This clonotype was counted a single time. This may be a read error, as it is one base from a much larger clone. The chain links TRBV20-1 to TRBJ1-5; D may be TRBD1 (6 bases). Trimming took off 5 bases at V and 6 bases at J, with 14 bases between the two ends. CDR3 length: 13 residues. Germline V CDR1 and CDR2: DFQATT, SNEGSKA (reference sequence). The CDR3 region has the DNA TGCAGTGCTGATAACAGGGATAGTCAGCCCCAGCATTTT. It codes for CSADNRDSQPQHF.

This clonotype has more than one count but fewer than ten. The chain carries TRBV4-3 and TRBJ2-3; possibly TRBD2 for D (7 bases). Germline CDR1 is LGHNA and CDR2 is YSLEER. This CDR3 contains 17 residues. Trimming left V 0 bases short and J 4 bases short, with 17 bases between. The CDR3 DNA sequence: TGCGCCAGCAGCCAAGATCCCAGGGGAGGGGACGCAGATACGCAGTATTTT. It is translated as CASSQDPRGGDADTQYF.

The V and J genes are TRBV29-1 and TRBJ2-7; either TRBD1 or TRBD2 may fit D (5 bases each). The germline V gene has CDR1 SQVTM and CDR2 ANQGSEA. Trimming stripped 4 bases from V and 0 bases from J, with 10 bases between. There are 13 residues in the CDR3. CDR3 protein: CSVGGDSSYEQYF. Written as DNA, the CDR3 is TGCAGCGTTGGGGGAGACAGCTCCTACGAGCAGTACTTC.

The chain employs TRBV28 and TRBJ1-5; weak D call: TRBD1 (6 bases). The ends were cut back, 6 bases at V and 1 base at J, with 16 bases in the middle. The length of the CDR3 is 16 residues. CDR1 and CDR2 (germline): MDHEN, SYDVKM. The CDR3 protein is CASRPTRGSSNQPQHF. The CDR3 DNA reads as TGTGCCAGCAGACCGACCAGGGGTAGCAGCAATCAGCCCCAGCATTTT.

This clonotype showed up just once. A junction boundary mismatches the germline segment, possibly from a read error. The chain uses TRBV3-1 and TRBJ2-1; 9 nucleotides align to TRBD1. The CDR3 extends over 16 amino acids. Germline CDR1 LGHDT, CDR2 YNNKEL (reference sequence). The CDR3 protein is CASSRVGTGRGNEQSF. The CDR3 DNA sequence: TGTGCAAGCAGCCGAGTAGGGACAGGGCGGGGCAATGAGCAGTCCTTC.

A note on this clonotype: A much larger clonotype is one base distant, so this may be a read error. The gene calls are TRBV20-1 and TRBJ2-1; D ambiguous. Germline CDR1 and CDR2: DFQATT and SNEGSKA (reference sequence). V was cut by 2 bases and J by 10 bases, with 6 bases left in between. The CDR3 has 10 residues. The CDR3 coding sequence is TGCAGTGCTAGATCTGCGGAGCAGTTCTTC. Amino acids: CSARSAEQFF.

The rearrangement joins TRBV7-2 to TRBJ2-5, with 8 bases matching TRBD1. This CDR3 is built from 17 residues. With V trimmed by 5 bases and J by 3 bases, 14 bases remained unmatched. Germline CDR1 reads SGHTA; CDR2 reads FQGNSA. This CDR3 reads CASSVSHRDRLKETQYF. CDR3 DNA sequence: TGTGCCAGCAGCGTATCCCACCGGGACAGGCTTAAAGAGACCCAGTACTTC.

The chain joins TRBV5-1 to TRBJ2-1, with TRBD2 matching 10 bases. Germline V gives CDR1 SGHRS, CDR2 YFSETQ. The CDR3 sequence is 15 residues long. V lost 3 bases and J lost 8; bases outside the gene matches: 8. CDR3 DNA: TGCGCCAGCAGCTACCGCCTAGCGGGAGCCTATGAGCAGTTCTTC. Translating it yields CASSYRLAGAYEQFF.

The J gene is TRBJ2-3, the V gene TRBV20-1; D possibly corresponds to TRBD2 (5 bases). The ends were cut back, 3 bases at V and 1 base at J, with 11 bases in the middle. The CDR3 covers 14 residues. Germline values: CDR1 DFQATT, CDR2 SNEGSKA (reference sequence). This chain's CDR3 is CSARRTPRTDTQYF. As DNA, the CDR3 is TGCAGTGCTAGGCGGACTCCCCGCACAGATACGCAGTATTTT.

Concerning this clonotype: The junction and the germline gene differ at one end; a read error may be behind it. The genes are TRBV7-9 and TRBJ1-4, with a weak D call TRBD1 (5 bases). Germline-derived CDR1 and CDR2 are SEHNR and FQNEAQ (reference sequence). The CDR3 extends over 13 amino acids. The CDR3 DNA reads TGCGCCAGCAGCCGCTACAGGAATGAAAAACTGCTTTTT. Translation: CASSRYRNEKLLF.

This clonotype was observed a handful of times. The chain carries TRBV10-3 and TRBJ2-7, with 9 bases that match TRBD1. The length of the CDR3 is 15 residues. Germline V gene lookup returns CDR1 ENHRY and CDR2 SYGVKD. With V trimmed by 0 bases and J by 4 bases, 4 bases remained unmatched. The CDR3 coding sequence is TGTGCCATCAGTGAGTCGAGGGACAGGGAATACGAGCAGTACTTC. Residues: CAISESRDREYEQYF.

Comment on this clonotype: Because it lacks the conserved phenylalanine or tryptophan at the end, this CDR3 is likely a read error. The chain has TRBV5-6 and TRBJ2-1; 11 positions match TRBD2. The ends lost 4 bases at V and 6 bases at J; junction bases unmatched: 6. This CDR3 spans 15 amino acids. Looked up from germline, CDR1 is SGHDT and CDR2 is YYEEEE. DNA of the CDR3: TGTGCCAGCAGCGGCGGGACTAGCGGTGCCAATGAGCAGTTCTCC. Encoded protein: CASSGGTSGANEQFS.